This T cell receptor beta chain was sequenced for a study of T cells after yellow fever vaccination. Looking at the study overall: Preparation of fractions with low cell numbers was performed using SMART-Seq v4 Ultra Low Input.

In its sample, this clonotype was seen a few times. In TCRdb, the 5' RACE reads were re-called with MiXCR into one record per CDR3 protein. The sample has some 600,000 distinct CDR3 sequences; roughly an eighth are singletons. Trimming left V 2 bases short and J 5 bases short, with 16 bases between. The CDR3 is made up of 15 amino acids. Germline CDR1 and CDR2: DFQATT and SNEGSKA (reference sequence). This TCR was sampled from a man in his thirties or forties who received the YFV17D yellow fever vaccine. V gene TRBV20-1 combines with J gene TRBJ2-1; no clear D gene. Here the sequenced sample was PBMCs, taken on the day of the yellow fever booster vaccination. DNA of the CDR3: TGCAGTGCTAGAATAGGCCCGAAGCTAAACAATGAGCAGTTCTTC. Translation: CSARIGPKLNNEQFF.